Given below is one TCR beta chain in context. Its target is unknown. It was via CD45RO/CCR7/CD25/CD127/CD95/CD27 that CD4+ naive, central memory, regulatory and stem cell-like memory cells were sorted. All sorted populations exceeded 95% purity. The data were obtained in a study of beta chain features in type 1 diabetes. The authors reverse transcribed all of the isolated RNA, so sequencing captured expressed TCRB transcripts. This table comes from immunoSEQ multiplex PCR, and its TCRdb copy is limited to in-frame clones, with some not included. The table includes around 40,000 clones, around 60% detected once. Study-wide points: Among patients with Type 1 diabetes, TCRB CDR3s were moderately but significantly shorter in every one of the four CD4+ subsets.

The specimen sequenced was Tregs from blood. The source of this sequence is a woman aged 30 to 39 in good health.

CDR3 in DNA: TGTGCCACCAGCAGAGATCTATTGCGGGGGGCCTCTGGAAACACCATATATTTT. Translation gives CATSRDLLRGASGNTIYF. The rearrangement links TRBV15 to TRBJ1-3; D is possibly TRBD1 (6 bases). CDR1 LNHNV and CDR2 YYDKDF come from the germline V gene (reference sequence). This CDR3 has 18 amino acids. Trimming removed 0 bases at V and 0 bases at J, with 15 bases between.